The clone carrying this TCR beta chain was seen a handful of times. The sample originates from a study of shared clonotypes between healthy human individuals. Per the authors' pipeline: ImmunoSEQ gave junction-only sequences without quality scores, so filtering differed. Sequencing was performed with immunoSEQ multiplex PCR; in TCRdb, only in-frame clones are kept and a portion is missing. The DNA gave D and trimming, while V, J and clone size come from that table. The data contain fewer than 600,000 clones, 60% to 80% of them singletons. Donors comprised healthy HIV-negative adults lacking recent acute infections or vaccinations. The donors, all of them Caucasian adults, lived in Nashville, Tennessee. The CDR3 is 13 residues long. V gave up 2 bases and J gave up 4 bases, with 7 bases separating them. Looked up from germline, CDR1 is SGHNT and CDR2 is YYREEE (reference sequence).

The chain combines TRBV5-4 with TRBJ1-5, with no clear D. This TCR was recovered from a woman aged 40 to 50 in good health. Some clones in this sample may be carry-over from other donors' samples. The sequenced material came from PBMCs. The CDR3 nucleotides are TGTGCCAGCAGCTTTGAAGGGAATCAGCCCCAGCATTTT. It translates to CASSFEGNQPQHF.